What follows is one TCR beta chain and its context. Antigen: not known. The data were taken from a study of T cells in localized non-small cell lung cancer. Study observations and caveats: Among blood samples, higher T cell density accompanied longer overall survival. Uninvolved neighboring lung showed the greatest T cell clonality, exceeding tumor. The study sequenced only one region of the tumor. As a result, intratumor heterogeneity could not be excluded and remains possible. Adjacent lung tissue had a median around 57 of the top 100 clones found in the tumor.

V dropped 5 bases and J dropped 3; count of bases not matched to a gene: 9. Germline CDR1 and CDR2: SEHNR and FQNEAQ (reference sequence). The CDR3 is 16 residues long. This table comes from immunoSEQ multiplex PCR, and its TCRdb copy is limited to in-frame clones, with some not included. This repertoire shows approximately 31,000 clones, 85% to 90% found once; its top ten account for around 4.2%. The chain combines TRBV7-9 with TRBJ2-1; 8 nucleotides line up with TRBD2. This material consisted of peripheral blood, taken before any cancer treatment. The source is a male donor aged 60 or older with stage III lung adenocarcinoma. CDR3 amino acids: CASSPREGEFYNEQFF. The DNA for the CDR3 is TGTGCCAGCAGCCCCCGGGAGGGAGAGTTCTACAATGAGCAGTTCTTC.